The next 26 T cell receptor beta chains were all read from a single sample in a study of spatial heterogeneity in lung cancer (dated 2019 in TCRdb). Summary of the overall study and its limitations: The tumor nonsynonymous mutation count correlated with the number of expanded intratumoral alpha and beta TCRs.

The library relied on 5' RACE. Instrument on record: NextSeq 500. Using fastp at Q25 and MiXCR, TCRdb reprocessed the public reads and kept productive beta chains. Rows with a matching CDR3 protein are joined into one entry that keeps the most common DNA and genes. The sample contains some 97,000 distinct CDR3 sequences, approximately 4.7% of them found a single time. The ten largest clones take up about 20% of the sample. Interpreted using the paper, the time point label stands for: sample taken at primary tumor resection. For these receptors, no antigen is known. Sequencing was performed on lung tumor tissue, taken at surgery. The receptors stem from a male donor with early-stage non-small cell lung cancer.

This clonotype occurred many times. The CDR3 reads CASSSMDRTPYEQYF. Here the CDR3 DNA reads TGTGCCAGCAGCTCGATGGACAGGACTCCCTACGAGCAGTACTTC. The rearrangement uses TRBV7-8 and TRBJ2-7, with 7 bases aligning to TRBD1. The V and J ends lost 4 bases and 2 bases, in that order; junction bases with no gene match: 8. Germline CDR1 is SGHVS and CDR2 is FQNEAQ. The CDR3 totals 15 residues.

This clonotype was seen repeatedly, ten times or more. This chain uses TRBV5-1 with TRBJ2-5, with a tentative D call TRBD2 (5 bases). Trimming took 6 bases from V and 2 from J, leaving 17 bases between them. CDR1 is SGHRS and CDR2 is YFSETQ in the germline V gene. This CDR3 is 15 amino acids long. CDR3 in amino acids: CASTPNREIQETQYF. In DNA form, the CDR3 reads TGCGCCAGCACTCCGAACCGGGAAATTCAAGAGACCCAGTACTTC.

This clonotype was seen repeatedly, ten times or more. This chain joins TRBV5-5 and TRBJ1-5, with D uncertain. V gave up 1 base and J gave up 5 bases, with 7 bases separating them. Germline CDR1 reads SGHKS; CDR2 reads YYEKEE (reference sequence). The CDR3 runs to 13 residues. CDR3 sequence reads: CASSLREHQPQHF. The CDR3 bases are TGTGCCAGCAGCTTGAGGGAACATCAGCCCCAGCATTTT.

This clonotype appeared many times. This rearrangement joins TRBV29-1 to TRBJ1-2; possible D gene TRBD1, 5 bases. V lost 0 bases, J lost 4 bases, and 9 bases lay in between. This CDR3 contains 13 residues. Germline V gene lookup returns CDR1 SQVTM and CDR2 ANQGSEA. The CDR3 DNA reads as TGCAGCGTTGAAGAGGGGACCTCCTATGGCTACACCTTC. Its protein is CSVEEGTSYGYTF. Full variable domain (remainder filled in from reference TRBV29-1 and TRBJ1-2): SAVISQKPSRDICQRGTSLTIQCQVDSQVTMMFWYRQQPGQSLTLIATANQGSEATYESGFVIDKFPISRPNLTFSTLTVSNMSPEDSSIYLCSVEEGTSYGYTFGSGTRLTVV.

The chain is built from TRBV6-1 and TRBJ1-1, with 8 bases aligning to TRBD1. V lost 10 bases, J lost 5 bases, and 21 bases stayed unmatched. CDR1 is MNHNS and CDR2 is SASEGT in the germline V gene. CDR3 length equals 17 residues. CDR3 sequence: CATVKGQAGSIVTEAFF. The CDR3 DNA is TGTGCCACCGTTAAGGGACAGGCCGGGTCGATTGTGACTGAAGCTTTCTTT.

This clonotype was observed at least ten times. This CDR3 reads CASSLGDSLIYEQYF. As DNA, the CDR3 is TGTGCCAGCAGCTTGGGAGACAGCCTTATCTACGAGCAGTACTTC. The V and J genes are TRBV7-9 and TRBJ2-7, with D possibly being TRBD1 or TRBD2 (5 bases each). The V gene's germline CDR1 is SEHNR and CDR2 FQNEAQ (reference sequence). The CDR3 totals 15 residues. Trimming cost V 3 bases and J 3 bases, with 15 bases left between them.

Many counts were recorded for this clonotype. In DNA form, the CDR3 reads TGTGCCAGCAAGACAGGGAGCCACTCTGGAAACACCATATATTTT. Encoded protein: CASKTGSHSGNTIYF. This chain links TRBV2 with TRBJ1-3; 7 bases match TRBD1. V lost 7 bases and J lost 0; bases outside the gene matches: 6. CDR1 is SNHLY and CDR2 is FYNNEI in the germline V gene. This CDR3 spans 15 amino acids.

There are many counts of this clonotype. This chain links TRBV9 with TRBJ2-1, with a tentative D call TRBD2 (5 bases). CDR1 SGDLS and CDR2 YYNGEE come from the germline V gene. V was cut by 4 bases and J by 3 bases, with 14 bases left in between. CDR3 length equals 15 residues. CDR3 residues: CASSPWGVDYNEQFF. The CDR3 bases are TGTGCCAGCAGCCCCTGGGGAGTTGACTACAATGAGCAGTTCTTC.

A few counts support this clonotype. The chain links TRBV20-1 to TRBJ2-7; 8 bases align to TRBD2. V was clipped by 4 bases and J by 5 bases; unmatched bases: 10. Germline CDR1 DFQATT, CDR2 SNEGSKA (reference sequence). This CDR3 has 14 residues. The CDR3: CSATDTGTSNEQYF. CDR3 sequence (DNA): TGCAGTGCTACGGATACCGGGACTAGTAACGAGCAGTACTTC.

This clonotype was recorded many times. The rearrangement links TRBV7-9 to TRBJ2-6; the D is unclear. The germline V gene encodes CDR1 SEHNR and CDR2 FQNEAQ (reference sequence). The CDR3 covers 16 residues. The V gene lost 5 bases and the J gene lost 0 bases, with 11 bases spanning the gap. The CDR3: CASSPTGVSGANVLTF. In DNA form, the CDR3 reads TGTGCCAGCAGCCCGACGGGCGTCTCTGGGGCCAACGTCCTGACTTTC.

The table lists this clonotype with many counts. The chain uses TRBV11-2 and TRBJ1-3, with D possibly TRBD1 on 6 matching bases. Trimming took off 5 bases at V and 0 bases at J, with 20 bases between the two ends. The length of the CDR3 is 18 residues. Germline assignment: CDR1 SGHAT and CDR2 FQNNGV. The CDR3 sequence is CASSPPQGQSPSGNTIYF. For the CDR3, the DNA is TGTGCCAGCAGCCCGCCCCAGGGGCAGTCCCCCTCTGGAAACACCATATATTTT.

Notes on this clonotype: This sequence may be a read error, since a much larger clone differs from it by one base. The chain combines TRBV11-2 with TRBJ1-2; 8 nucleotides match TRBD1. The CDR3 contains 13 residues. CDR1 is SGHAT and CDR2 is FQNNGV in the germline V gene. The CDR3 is CASSQGQGYGFTF. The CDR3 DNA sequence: TGTGCCAGCAGCCAAGGACAGGGTTATGGCTTCACCTTC. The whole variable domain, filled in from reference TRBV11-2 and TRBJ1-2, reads EAGVAQSPRYKIIEKRQSVAFWCNPISGHATLYWYQQILGQGPKLLIQFQNNGVVDDSQLPKDRFSAERLKGVDSTLKIQPAKLEDSAVYLCASSQGQGYGFTFGSGTRLTVV.

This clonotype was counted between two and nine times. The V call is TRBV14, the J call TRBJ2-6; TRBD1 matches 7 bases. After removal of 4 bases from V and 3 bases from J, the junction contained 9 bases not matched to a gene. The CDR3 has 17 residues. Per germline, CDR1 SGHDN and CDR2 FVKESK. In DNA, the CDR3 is TGTGCCAGCAGCCCCCGGACAGGCTCTGGTGGGGCCAACGTCCTGACTTTC. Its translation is CASSPRTGSGGANVLTF.

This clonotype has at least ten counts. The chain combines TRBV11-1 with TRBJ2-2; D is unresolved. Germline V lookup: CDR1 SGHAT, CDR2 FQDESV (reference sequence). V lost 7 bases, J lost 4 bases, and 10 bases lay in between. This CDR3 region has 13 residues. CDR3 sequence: CASNPDRTGELFF. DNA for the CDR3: TGTGCCAGCAATCCCGACCGCACCGGGGAGCTGTTTTTT.

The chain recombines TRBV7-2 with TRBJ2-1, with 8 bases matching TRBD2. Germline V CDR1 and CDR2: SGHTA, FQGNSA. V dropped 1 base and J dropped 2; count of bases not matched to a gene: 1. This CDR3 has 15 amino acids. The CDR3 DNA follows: TGTGCCAGCAGCTTAGTAGCGGGAACCTACAATGAGCAGTTCTTC. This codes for CASSLVAGTYNEQFF.

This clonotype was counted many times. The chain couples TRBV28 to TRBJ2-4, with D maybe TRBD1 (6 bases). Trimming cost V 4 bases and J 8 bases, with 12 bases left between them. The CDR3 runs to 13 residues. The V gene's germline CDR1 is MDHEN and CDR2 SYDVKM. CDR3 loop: CASSWTALDIQYF. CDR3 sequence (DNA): TGTGCCAGCAGTTGGACAGCCTTAGACATTCAGTACTTC.

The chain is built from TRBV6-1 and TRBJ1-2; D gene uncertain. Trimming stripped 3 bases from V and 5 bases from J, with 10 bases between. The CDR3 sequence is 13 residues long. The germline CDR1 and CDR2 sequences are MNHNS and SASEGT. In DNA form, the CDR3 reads TGTGCCAGCAGTGATCCGACTGGATATGGCTACACCTTC. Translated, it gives CASSDPTGYGYTF.

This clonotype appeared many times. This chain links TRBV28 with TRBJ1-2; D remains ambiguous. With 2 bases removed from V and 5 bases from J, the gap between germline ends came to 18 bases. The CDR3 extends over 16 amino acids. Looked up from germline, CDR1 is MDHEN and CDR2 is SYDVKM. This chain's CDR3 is CASSLGFSGNPYGYTF. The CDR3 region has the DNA TGTGCCAGCAGTTTAGGGTTCTCTGGGAATCCTTATGGCTACACCTTC.

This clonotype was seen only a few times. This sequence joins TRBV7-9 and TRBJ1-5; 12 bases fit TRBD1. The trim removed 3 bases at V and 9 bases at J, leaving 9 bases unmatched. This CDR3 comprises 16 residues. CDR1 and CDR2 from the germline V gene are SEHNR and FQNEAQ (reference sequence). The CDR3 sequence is CASSFGTGGPGTPQHF. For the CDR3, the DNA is TGTGCCAGCAGCTTTGGGACAGGGGGCCCGGGAACGCCCCAGCATTTT.

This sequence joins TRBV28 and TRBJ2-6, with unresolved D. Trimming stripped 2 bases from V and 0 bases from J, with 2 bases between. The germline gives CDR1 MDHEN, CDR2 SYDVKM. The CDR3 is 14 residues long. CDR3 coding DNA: TGTGCCAGCAGTTTAACCTCTGGGGCCAACGTCCTGACTTTC. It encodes CASSLTSGANVLTF.

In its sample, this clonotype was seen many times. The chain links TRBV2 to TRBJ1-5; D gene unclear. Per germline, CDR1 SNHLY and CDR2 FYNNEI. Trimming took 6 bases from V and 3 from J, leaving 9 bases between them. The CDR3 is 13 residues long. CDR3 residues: CASRRQPNQPQHF. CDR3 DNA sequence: TGTGCCAGCAGAAGGCAGCCCAATCAGCCCCAGCATTTT.

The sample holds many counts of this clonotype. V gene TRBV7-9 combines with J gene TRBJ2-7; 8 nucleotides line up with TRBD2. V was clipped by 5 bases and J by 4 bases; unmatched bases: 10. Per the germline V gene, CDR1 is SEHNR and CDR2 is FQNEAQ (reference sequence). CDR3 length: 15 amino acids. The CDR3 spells CASSLSGIGGYEQYF. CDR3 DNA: TGTGCCAGCAGCCTTAGCGGGATTGGAGGTTACGAGCAGTACTTC.

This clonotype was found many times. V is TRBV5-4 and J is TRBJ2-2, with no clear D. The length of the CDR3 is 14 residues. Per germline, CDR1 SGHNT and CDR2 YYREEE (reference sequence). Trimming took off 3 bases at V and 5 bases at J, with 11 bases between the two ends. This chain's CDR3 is CASSSTARTGELFF. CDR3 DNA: TGTGCCAGCAGCTCTACCGCTAGGACCGGGGAGCTGTTTTTT. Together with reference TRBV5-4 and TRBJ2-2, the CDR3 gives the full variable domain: ETGVTQSPTHLIKTRGQQVTLRCSSQSGHNTVSWYQQALGQGPQFIFQYYREEENGRGNFPPRFSGLQFPNYSSELNVNALELDDSALYLCASSSTARTGELFFGEGSRLTVL.

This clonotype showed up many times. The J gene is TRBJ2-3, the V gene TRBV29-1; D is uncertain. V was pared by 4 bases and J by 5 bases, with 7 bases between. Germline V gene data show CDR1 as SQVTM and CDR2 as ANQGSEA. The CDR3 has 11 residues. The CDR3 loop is CSVGLGDTQYF. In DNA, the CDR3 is TGCAGCGTTGGTCTGGGAGATACGCAGTATTTT.

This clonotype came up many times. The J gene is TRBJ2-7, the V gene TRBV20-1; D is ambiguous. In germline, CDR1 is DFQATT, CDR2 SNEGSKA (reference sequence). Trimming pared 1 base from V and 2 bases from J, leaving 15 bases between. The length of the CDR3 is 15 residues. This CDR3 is CSARVPNLDTYEQYF. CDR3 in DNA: TGCAGTGCTAGAGTTCCCAACCTCGATACCTACGAGCAGTACTTC.

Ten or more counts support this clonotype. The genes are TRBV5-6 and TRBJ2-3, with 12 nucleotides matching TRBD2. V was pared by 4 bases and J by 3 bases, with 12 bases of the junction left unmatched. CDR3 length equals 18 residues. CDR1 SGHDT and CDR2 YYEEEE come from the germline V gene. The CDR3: CASSPRRGLAGGTDTQYF. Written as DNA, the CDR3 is TGTGCCAGCAGCCCACGGCGGGGGCTAGCGGGAGGGACAGATACGCAGTATTTT.